This T cell receptor (beta chain) was observed in a study of T cell changes during pregnancy in multiple sclerosis. Here immunoSEQ multiplex PCR was the method, and the copy in TCRdb shows in-frame clones only, minus some. The sample consists of under 50,000 clones, roughly 93% of them appearing once. V was clipped by 0 bases and J by 7 bases; unmatched bases: 6. The length of the CDR3 is 16 residues. The germline gives CDR1 MNHEY, CDR2 SVGAGI. The genes are TRBV6-5 and TRBJ1-2, with 12 bases that match TRBD1. Source: CD4+ T cells from peripheral blood mononuclear cells, taken in the second trimester of pregnancy. The TCR originated in a female donor in good health, enrolled as a control in a pregnancy study. The CDR3 loop is CASSYSGQGAMGGYTF. In DNA, the CDR3 is TGTGCCAGCAGTTACTCGGGACAGGGGGCAATGGGTGGCTACACCTTC.